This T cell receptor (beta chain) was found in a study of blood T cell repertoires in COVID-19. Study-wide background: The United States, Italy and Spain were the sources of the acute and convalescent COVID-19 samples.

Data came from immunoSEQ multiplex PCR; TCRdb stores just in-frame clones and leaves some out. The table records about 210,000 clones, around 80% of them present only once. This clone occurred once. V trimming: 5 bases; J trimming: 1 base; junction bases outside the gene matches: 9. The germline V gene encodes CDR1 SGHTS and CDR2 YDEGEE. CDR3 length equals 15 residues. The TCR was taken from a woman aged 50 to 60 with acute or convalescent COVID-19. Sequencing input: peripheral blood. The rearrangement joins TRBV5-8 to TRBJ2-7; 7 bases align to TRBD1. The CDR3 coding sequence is TGTGCCAGCAGGGCGACAGGGCAACTTTCCTACGAGCAGTACTTC. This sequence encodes CASRATGQLSYEQYF.